The entry below gives a single T cell receptor beta chain sequence along with its context. The data are from a study of blood T cell repertoires in COVID-19. Profiling relied on immunoSEQ multiplex PCR, and the TCRdb table lists in-frame clones only, not all of them. The profile shows roughly 90,000 clones, around 85% of them singletons. Source material: peripheral blood. This receptor was obtained from a human donor in a cohort sampled during active COVID-19.

The chain's CDR3 is CASSFPKRAKPALTYNEQFF. Written as DNA, the CDR3 is TGCGCCAGCAGCTTTCCTAAGCGGGCGAAACCTGCTCTAACTTACAATGAGCAGTTCTTC. The chain recombines TRBV5-1 with TRBJ2-1; D is perhaps TRBD2 (6 bases). The CDR3 contains 20 residues. The germline gives CDR1 SGHRS, CDR2 YFSETQ. V shed 2 bases and J shed 4 bases, with 28 bases lying between them.